This T cell receptor (beta chain) was obtained from a study of CD8 T cells in Susac syndrome. The authors negatively isolated CD8+ and CD4+ T cells and FACS-enriched TEMRA cells. This clonotype occurred a few times. The junction shows a germline mismatch at one end, possibly a read error. Random hexamers were used to reverse transcribe an amount of about 0.5 to 1 ug RNA. Coverage of TCR beta CDR3 amplification by immunoSEQ multiplex PCR extended to 54 Vbeta and 13 Jbeta. TCRdb called the immunoSEQ multiplex PCR reads again in MiXCR, with one record for every CDR3 protein. Among a few hundred thousand distinct CDR3 sequences, 85% were seen once, and the ten largest hold roughly 0.21%. The source material was CD8+ T cells from PBMCs. The sequence was obtained from a human donor with multiple sclerosis.

CDR3 in amino acids: CASSLGSAYEQYF. The DNA of the CDR3 is TGTGCTAGCAGCTTAGGGTCAGCCTACGAGCAGTACTTC. The J gene is TRBJ2-7, the V gene TRBV7-7, with D hard to call. This CDR3 region has 13 residues. Germline V CDR1 and CDR2: SSHAT, FNYEAQ (reference sequence).